The present entry profiles one TCR beta chain with its context. The source of the sample is a study of blood T cell repertoires in COVID-19. Overall study context: Material from acute and convalescent COVID-19 was sourced from the United States, Italy and Spain. The cDNA or gDNA used as material had been derived from T cells, B-cell-depleted T cells, or PBMCs.

Original data processing: Reference gene primer amplification gave estimated nucleated cell counts. The data were produced by immunoSEQ multiplex PCR, yet TCRdb's version contains in-frame clones alone and is incomplete. The DNA was the basis for D and trimming; V, J and clone size are from that table. The data show over 250,000 clones, 83% seen once. Germline CDR1 SNHLY, CDR2 FYNNEI. V was clipped by 3 bases and J by 9 bases; unmatched bases: 4. This CDR3 has 15 residues. The rearrangement uses TRBV2 and TRBJ2-1; 14 nucleotides line up with TRBD2. Sequencing was performed on peripheral blood. This TCR was recovered from a woman in her forties or fifties who had recovered from COVID-19. In DNA form, the CDR3 reads TGTGCCAGCAGTGAGGGACTAGCGGGAGTTGTTGAGCAGTTCTTC. As protein: CASSEGLAGVVEQFF.